The sequence of this T cell receptor beta chain was determined in a study of regulatory T cells in long-lasting Graves disease. Study context: Over-5-year antithyroid drug use with positive TSH receptor antibodies defined persistent Graves' disease in the study.

V lost 6 bases to trimming and J lost 15 bases, with 9 bases between them. Per the germline V gene, CDR1 is DFQATT and CDR2 is SNEGSKA (reference sequence). This CDR3 is built from 8 residues. This clonotype was counted at least ten times. The antigen remains undetermined. The sample's time point: persistent/refractory GD, antithyroid drugs over 5 years with positive TRAb. From PBMCs, RNA was extracted and then used to make the TCR library. Findings and caveats of the study: Persistent Graves' patients showed reduced TCR diversity versus newly diagnosed patients. Among persistent patients, a larger number of public clonotypes were shared (about 3,000) than among newly diagnosed patients (around 980). Newly diagnosed disease favored TRBV20-1 and TRBJ2-1 over persistent disease.

Arm-PCR with iRepertoire HTBI primers amplified the CDR3 regions for these TCR beta libraries. TCRdb re-analysed the multiplex PCR reads in MiXCR, keeping a single row per CDR3 protein. The data contain about 430,000 distinct CDR3 sequences, 20% to 25% of them seen just once; the ten biggest clones take up over 11%. Sequencing used peripheral blood mononuclear cells (PBMCs), obtained when the disease was refractory, from a patient treated with antithyroid drugs. The TCR comes from a female donor with Graves disease. The V and J genes are TRBV20-1 and TRBJ2-4; TRBD2 might be the D (6 bases). The DNA of the CDR3 is TGCAGTGCCGGAGGGGTGTACTTC. Translated, it gives CSAGGVYF.